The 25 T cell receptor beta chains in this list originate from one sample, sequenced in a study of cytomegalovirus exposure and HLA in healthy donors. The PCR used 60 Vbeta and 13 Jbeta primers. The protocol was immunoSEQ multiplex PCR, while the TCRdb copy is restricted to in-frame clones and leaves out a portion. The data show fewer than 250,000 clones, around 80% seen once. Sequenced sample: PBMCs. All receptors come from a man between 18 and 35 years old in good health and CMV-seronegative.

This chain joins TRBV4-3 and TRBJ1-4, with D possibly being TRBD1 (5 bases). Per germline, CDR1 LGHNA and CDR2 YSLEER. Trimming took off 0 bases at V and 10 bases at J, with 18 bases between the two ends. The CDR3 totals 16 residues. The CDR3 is CASSQEGGRGFRKLFF. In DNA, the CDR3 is TGCGCCAGCAGCCAAGAGGGGGGACGTGGTTTTCGAAAACTGTTTTTT.

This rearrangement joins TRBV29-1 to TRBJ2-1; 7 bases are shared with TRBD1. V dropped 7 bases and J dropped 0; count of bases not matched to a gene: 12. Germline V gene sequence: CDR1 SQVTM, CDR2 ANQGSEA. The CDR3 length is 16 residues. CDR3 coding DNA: TGCAGCGCTGGTACAGGGGAGCCTGGCTCCTACAATGAGCAGTTCTTC. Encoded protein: CSAGTGEPGSYNEQFF.

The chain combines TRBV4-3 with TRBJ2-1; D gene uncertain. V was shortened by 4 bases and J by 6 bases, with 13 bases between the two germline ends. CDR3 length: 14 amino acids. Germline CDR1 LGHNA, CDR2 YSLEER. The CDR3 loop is CASSPDSPGNEQFF. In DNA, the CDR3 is TGCGCCAGCAGCCCCGACTCCCCGGGCAATGAGCAGTTCTTC.

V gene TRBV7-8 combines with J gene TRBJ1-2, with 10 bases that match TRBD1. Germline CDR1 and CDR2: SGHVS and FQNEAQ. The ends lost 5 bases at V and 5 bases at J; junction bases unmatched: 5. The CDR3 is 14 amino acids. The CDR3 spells CASSRGTGEYGYTF. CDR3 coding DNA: TGTGCCAGCAGCCGGGGGACAGGGGAGTATGGCTACACCTTC.

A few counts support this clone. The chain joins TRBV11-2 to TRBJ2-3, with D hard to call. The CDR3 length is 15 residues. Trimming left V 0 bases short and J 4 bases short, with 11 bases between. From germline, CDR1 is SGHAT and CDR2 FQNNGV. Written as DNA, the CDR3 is TGTGCCAGCAGCTTAGATGGTGGCAGATCAGATACGCAGTATTTT. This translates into CASSLDGGRSDTQYF.

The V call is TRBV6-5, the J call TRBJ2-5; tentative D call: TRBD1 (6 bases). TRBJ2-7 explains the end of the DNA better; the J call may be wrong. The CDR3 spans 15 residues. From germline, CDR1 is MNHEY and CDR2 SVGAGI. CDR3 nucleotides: TGTGCCAGCAGTTACTCAGGGGGATACTCCTACGAGCAGTACTTC. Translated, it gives CASSYSGGYSYEQYF.

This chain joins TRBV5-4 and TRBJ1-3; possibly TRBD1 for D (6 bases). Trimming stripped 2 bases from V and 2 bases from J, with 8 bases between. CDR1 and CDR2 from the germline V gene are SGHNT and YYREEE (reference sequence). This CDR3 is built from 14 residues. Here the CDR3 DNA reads TGTGCCAGCAGCTTAACAGGGCCTGGAAACACCATATATTTT. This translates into CASSLTGPGNTIYF.

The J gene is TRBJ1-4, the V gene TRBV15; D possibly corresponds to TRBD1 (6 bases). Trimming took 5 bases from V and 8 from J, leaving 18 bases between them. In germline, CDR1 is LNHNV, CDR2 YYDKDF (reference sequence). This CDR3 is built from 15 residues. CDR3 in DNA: TGTGCCACCAGCGGAAAGCCCAGGGGTTGGGAAAAACTGTTTTTT. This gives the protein CATSGKPRGWEKLFF.

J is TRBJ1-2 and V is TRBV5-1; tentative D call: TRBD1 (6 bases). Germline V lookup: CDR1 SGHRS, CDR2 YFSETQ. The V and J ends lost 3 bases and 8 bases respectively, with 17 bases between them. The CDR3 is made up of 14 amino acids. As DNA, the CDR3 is TGCGCCAGCAGCTCCCCTTGGGACATTGGGGGCTACACCTTC. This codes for CASSSPWDIGGYTF.

DNA for the CDR3: TGTGCCACCAGCCTAGGAGACCAGGGATGGGACATTCAGTACTTC. It codes for CATSLGDQGWDIQYF. The J gene is TRBJ2-4, the V gene TRBV15; D might be TRBD1 (5 bases). This CDR3 spans 15 amino acids. V lost 5 bases and J lost 8, with 19 bases in between. Germline CDR1 LNHNV, CDR2 YYDKDF (reference sequence).

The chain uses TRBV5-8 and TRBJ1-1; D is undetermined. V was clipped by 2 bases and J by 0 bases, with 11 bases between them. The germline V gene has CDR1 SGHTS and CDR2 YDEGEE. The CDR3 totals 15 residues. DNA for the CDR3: TGTGCCAGCAGCTTAGCAGGAAATGTGAACACTGAAGCTTTCTTT. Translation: CASSLAGNVNTEAFF.

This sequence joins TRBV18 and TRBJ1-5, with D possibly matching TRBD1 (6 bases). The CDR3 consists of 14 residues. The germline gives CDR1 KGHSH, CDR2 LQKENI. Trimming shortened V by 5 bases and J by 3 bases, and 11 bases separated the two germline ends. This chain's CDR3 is CASSRTETNQPQHF. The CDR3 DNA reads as TGTGCCAGCTCAAGGACAGAAACCAATCAGCCCCAGCATTTT.

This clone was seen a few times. The CDR3 DNA sequence: TGTGCCAGCAGCAAACCAAGGGGGGGGGATAGAAACACCATATATTTT. This translates into CASSKPRGGDRNTIYF. The chain uses TRBV21-1 and TRBJ1-3. TRBV21-1 is recorded as a pseudogene. CDR3 length: 16 residues.

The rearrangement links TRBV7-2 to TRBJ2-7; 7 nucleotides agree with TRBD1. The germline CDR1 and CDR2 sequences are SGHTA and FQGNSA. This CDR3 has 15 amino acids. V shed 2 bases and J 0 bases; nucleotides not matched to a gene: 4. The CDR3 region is CASSLQRQGSYEQYF. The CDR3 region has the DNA TGTGCCAGCAGCTTACAACGACAGGGCTCCTACGAGCAGTACTTC.

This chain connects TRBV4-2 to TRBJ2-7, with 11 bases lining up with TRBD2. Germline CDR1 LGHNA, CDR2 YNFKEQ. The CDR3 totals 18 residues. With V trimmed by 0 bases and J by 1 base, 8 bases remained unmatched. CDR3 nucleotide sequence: TGTGCCAGCAGCCAAGACAGTAGCGGGAGGGCCCTTTCCTACGAGCAGTACTTC. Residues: CASSQDSSGRALSYEQYF.

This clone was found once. CDR3 loop: CASSLERRAQYEQYF. The CDR3 DNA is TGCGCCAGCAGCTTGGAGAGGCGGGCCCAATACGAGCAGTACTTC. V gene TRBV5-1 combines with J gene TRBJ2-7; perhaps TRBD2 as D (5 bases). Germline CDR1 and CDR2: SGHRS and YFSETQ. The length of the CDR3 is 15 residues. The ends were cut back, 0 bases at V and 4 bases at J, with 14 bases in the middle. The full variable domain, its missing parts supplied by reference TRBV5-1 and TRBJ2-7, is KAGVTQTPRYLIKTRGQQVTLSCSPISGHRSVSWYQQTPGQGLQFLFEYFSETQRNKGNFPGRFSGRQFSNSRSEMNVSTLELGDSALYLCASSLERRAQYEQYFGPGTRLTVT.

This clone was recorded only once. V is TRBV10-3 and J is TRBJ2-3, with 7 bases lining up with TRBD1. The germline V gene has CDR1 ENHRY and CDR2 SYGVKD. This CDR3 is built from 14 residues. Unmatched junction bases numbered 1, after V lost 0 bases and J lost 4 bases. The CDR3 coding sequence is TGTGCCATCAGTGAGTCGACAGGGCCAGATACGCAGTATTTT. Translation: CAISESTGPDTQYF.

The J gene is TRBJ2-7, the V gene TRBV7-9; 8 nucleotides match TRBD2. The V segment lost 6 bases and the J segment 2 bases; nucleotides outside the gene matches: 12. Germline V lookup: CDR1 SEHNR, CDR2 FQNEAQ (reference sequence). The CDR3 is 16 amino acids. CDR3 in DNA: TGTGCCAGCAGTGCCCCGGGGAGCGGGAGAACCTACGAGCAGTACTTC. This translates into CASSAPGSGRTYEQYF.

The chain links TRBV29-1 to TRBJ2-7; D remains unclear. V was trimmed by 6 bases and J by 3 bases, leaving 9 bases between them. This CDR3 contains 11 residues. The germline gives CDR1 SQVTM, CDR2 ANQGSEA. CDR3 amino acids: CSVQALYEQYF. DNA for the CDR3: TGCAGCGTCCAGGCTCTCTACGAGCAGTACTTC.

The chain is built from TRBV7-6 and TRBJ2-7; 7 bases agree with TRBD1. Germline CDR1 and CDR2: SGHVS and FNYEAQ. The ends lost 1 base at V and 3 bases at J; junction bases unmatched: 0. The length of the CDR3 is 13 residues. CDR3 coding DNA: TGTGCCAGCAGCTTAGGGACAGGCTACGAGCAGTACTTC. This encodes CASSLGTGYEQYF.

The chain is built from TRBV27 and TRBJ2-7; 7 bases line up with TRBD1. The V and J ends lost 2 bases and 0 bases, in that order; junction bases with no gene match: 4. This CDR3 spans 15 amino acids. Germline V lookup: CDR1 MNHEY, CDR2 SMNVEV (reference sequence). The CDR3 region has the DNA TGTGCCAGCAGTTTAAGGACAGGTAGCTCCTACGAGCAGTACTTC. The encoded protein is CASSLRTGSSYEQYF.

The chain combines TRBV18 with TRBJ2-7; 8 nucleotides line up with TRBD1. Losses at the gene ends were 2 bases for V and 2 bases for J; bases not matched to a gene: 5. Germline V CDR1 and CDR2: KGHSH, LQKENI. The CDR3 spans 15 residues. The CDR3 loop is CASSPGTGVPYEQYF. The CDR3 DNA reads TGTGCCAGCTCACCAGGGACAGGCGTCCCCTACGAGCAGTACTTC.

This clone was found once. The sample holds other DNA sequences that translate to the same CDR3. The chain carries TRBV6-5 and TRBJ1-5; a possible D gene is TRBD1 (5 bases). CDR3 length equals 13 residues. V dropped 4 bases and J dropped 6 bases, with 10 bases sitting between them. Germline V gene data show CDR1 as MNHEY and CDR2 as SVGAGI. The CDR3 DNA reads TGTGCCAGCAGTTCTCAGGGCGGTCAGCCCCAGCATTTT. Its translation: CASSSQGGQPQHF.

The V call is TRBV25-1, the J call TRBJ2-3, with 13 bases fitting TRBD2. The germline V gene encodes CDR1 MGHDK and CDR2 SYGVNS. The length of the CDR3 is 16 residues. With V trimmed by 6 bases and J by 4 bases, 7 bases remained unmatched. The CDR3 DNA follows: TGTGCCAGCAGGCAACCTACTAGCGGGGGGGCAGATACGCAGTATTTT. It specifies CASRQPTSGGADTQYF.

Here the CDR3 DNA reads TGCGCCAGCAGCTTTTTATCACACCACTCTGGAAACACCATATATTTT. Encoded protein: CASSFLSHHSGNTIYF. This rearrangement joins TRBV5-1 to TRBJ1-3; D unresolved. CDR3 length: 16 residues. Per germline, CDR1 SGHRS and CDR2 YFSETQ. Between the trimmed V and J ends, which lost 2 bases and 0 bases, there was a span of 12 bases.